The present T cell receptor beta chain was sequenced within a study of T cells after posttransplantation cyclophosphamide. On this clone itself: Its specificity is not known. The identical CDR3 is also encoded by other nucleotide sequences in the sample.

Points from the study as a whole: Recipient CMV seropositivity and CMV reactivation strongly tracked TRB clonality.

V lost 6 bases, J lost 4 bases, and 12 bases lay in between. There are 13 residues in the CDR3. CDR1 SGHTA and CDR2 FQGNSA come from the germline V gene. Sequencing was performed with immunoSEQ multiplex PCR; in TCRdb, only in-frame clones are kept and a portion is missing. Found here are about 22,000 clones, under 85% of them singletons; the top ten hold 0.65% to 0.75%. The rearrangement links TRBV7-2 to TRBJ1-1, with D unclear. The receptor's source is a woman aged 55-70 years in good health, CMV-negative, and a related stem cell transplant donor. The sequenced sample was memory CD4+ T cells sorted from PBMCs. The CDR3 nucleotides are TGTGCCAGCAGGCGAGGGTTGGCCACTGAAGCTTTCTTT. This encodes CASRRGLATEAFF.